Each of the 29 T cell receptor beta chains below was sequenced from the same sample in a study of shared clonotypes between healthy human individuals. Some clones are missing from TCRdb's copy, which holds only in-frame ones; the method was immunoSEQ multiplex PCR. The sample includes approximately 1.5 million clones, about 98.5% seen only once; the top ten take about 0.35%. Sequenced: naive CD4+ T cells sorted from blood. Subset here: CD45RA+ positively selected. The origin of the receptors is a man aged 30 to 45 in good health.

The chain recombines TRBV5-1 with TRBJ2-7; a weak D match, TRBD2 (6 bases). Between the trimmed V and J ends, which lost 4 bases and 0 bases, there was a span of 14 bases. The CDR3 covers 15 residues. CDR1 and CDR2 from the germline V gene are SGHRS and YFSETQ. The CDR3 here is CASSASAGNSYEQYF. The DNA of the CDR3 is TGCGCCAGCAGCGCATCGGCGGGAAACTCCTACGAGCAGTACTTC.

This clone came up once. V is TRBV29-1 and J is TRBJ2-1, with 7 positions matching TRBD1. Germline trimming cut 0 bases from V and 8 bases from J; bases unmatched to any gene: 19. Germline-derived CDR1 and CDR2 are SQVTM and ANQGSEA. This CDR3 region has 18 residues. CDR3 DNA: TGCAGCGTTGAAGATACTTACCGACAGGGTCCGGTGCCCCATGAGCAGTTCTTC. It encodes CSVEDTYRQGPVPHEQFF.

The J gene is TRBJ1-1, the V gene TRBV5-1; tentatively, D is TRBD1 (6 bases). V shed 1 base and J shed 3 bases, with 13 bases lying between them. In germline, CDR1 is SGHRS, CDR2 YFSETQ. This CDR3 spans 15 amino acids. CDR3: CASSLWQGRDTEAFF. The CDR3 DNA follows: TGCGCCAGCAGCTTGTGGCAGGGGAGGGACACTGAAGCTTTCTTT.

As for this clone: At the DNA level, this CDR3 is encoded by other sequences in the same sample as well. The V and J genes are TRBV5-1 and TRBJ2-3; no reliable D call. The CDR3 runs 13 residues. The V gene lost 2 bases and the J gene lost 2 bases, with 6 bases spanning the gap. Germline V gene lookup returns CDR1 SGHRS and CDR2 YFSETQ. CDR3 sequence: CASSFLSTDTQYF. CDR3 nucleotides: TGCGCCAGCAGCTTCCTGTCCACAGATACGCAGTATTTT.

In the case of this clone: At the DNA level, this CDR3 is encoded by other sequences in the same sample as well. The chain has TRBV5-1 and TRBJ2-7, with unresolved D. Trimming removed 5 bases from V and 3 bases from J, with 12 bases in between. Germline lookup yields CDR1 SGHRS and CDR2 YFSETQ. The CDR3 has 13 amino acids. The CDR3: CASSSGLVYEQYF. CDR3 in DNA: TGCGCCAGCAGTTCTGGGCTGGTCTACGAGCAGTACTTC.

This clone appeared a single time. The chain is built from TRBV19 and TRBJ2-3; 9 bases are shared with TRBD2. Germline CDR1 reads LNHDA; CDR2 reads SQIVND (reference sequence). The CDR3 contains 14 residues. The junction had 5 bases not matched to a gene; V was cut back by 7 bases and J by 3 bases. The CDR3: CASTTSGLTDTQYF. CDR3 bases: TGTGCCAGTACGACTAGCGGTTTGACAGATACGCAGTATTTT. The full variable domain, in which reference TRBV19 and TRBJ2-3 provide the parts outside the CDR3, is DGGITQSPKYLFRKEGQNVTLSCEQNLNHDAMYWYRQDPGQGLRLIYYSQIVNDFQKGDIAEGYSVSREKKESFPLTVTSAQKNPTAFYLCASTTSGLTDTQYFGPGTRLTVL.

In its sample, this clone was seen once. The rearrangement joins TRBV2 to TRBJ1-5, with D uncertain. The germline V gene encodes CDR1 SNHLY and CDR2 FYNNEI. V gave up 0 bases and J gave up 6 bases, with 15 bases separating them. The CDR3 extends over 16 amino acids. CDR3 residues: CASSEATGVRGQPQHF. DNA of the CDR3: TGTGCCAGCAGTGAAGCCACGGGCGTAAGAGGTCAGCCCCAGCATTTT.

As concerns this clone: At the DNA level, this CDR3 is encoded by other sequences in the same sample as well. The rearrangement joins TRBV5-1 to TRBJ2-6, with unresolved D. Germline V gives CDR1 SGHRS, CDR2 YFSETQ. The CDR3 spans 15 residues. Trimming stripped 0 bases from V and 2 bases from J, with 6 bases between. CDR3 DNA sequence: TGCGCCAGCAGCTTGGCCTTGGCTGGGGCCAACGTCCTGACTTTC. Protein sequence: CASSLALAGANVLTF.

The chain joins TRBV25-1 to TRBJ1-4; 7 bases fit TRBD1. Per the germline V gene, CDR1 is MGHDK and CDR2 is SYGVNS. This CDR3 spans 14 amino acids. The J segment lost 6 bases and the V segment lost 8 bases, leaving 9 bases of the junction unmatched. The CDR3 DNA sequence: TGTGCCAGCGGCCGACAGGGTCCTGATGAAAAACTGTTTTTT. It encodes CASGRQGPDEKLFF.

This rearrangement joins TRBV28 to TRBJ1-5, with D possibly being TRBD1 (5 bases). Germline values: CDR1 MDHEN, CDR2 SYDVKM. The CDR3 consists of 15 residues. Between the trimmed V and J ends, which lost 3 bases and 4 bases, there was a span of 13 bases. In nucleotides, the CDR3 is TGTGCCAGCAGTTTCTCCAGGGATATTAATCAGCCCCAGCATTTT. Translated, it gives CASSFSRDINQPQHF.

As concerns this clone: Other nucleotide sequences from this sample produce the same CDR3. The CDR3 loop is CASSFDRISYEQYF. The CDR3 DNA sequence: TGTGCCAGCAGCTTTGACAGAATCTCCTACGAGCAGTACTTC. The rearrangement joins TRBV5-6 to TRBJ2-7, with a weak D call TRBD1 (5 bases). CDR3 length equals 14 residues. Trimming shortened V by 2 bases and J by 0 bases, and 9 bases separated the two germline ends. Germline assignment: CDR1 SGHDT and CDR2 YYEEEE.

The chain has TRBV23-1 and TRBJ1-5; D uncertain. TRBV23-1 has ORF status, its function being uncertain. CDR3 length: 14 amino acids. V lost 3 bases, J lost 4 bases, and 10 bases lay in between. CDR3 in DNA: TGCGCCAGCAGTCAGGAAAGGCCGAATCAGCCCCAGCATTTT. Encoded protein: CASSQERPNQPQHF.

This clone has a single count. The chain recombines TRBV7-9 with TRBJ2-3; a possible D gene is TRBD2 (7 bases). Germline CDR1 SEHNR, CDR2 FQNEAQ (reference sequence). Trimming shortened V by 3 bases and J by 9 bases, and 16 bases separated the two germline ends. CDR3 length: 14 amino acids. CDR3 sequence reads: CASSFGGFTGTQYF. Here the CDR3 DNA reads TGTGCCAGCAGCTTCGGGGGGTTCACAGGGACGCAGTATTTT.

The rearrangement links TRBV6-5 to TRBJ2-7; the D gene is possibly TRBD2 (6 bases). The CDR3 contains 14 residues. CDR1 is MNHEY and CDR2 is SVGAGI in the germline V gene. Between the trimmed V and J ends, which lost 6 bases and 4 bases, there was a span of 16 bases. CDR3 sequence (DNA): TGTGCCAGCAGGTATAACCGGGAGCCGTACGAGCAGTACTTC. Translated, it gives CASRYNREPYEQYF.

This clone was observed a single time. The chain uses TRBV5-4 and TRBJ2-7; D unclear. V was clipped by 2 bases and J by 3 bases, with 15 bases between them. CDR1 and CDR2 from the germline V gene are SGHNT and YYREEE (reference sequence). The CDR3 is 15 amino acids. The chain's CDR3 is CASSLDPERYYEQYF. Here the CDR3 DNA reads TGTGCCAGCAGCTTAGACCCGGAGAGATACTACGAGCAGTACTTC.

This chain connects TRBV15 to TRBJ2-1; the match to TRBD2 covers 9 bases. Unmatched junction bases numbered 6, after V lost 6 bases and J lost 0 bases. Per the germline V gene, CDR1 is LNHNV and CDR2 is YYDKDF (reference sequence). The CDR3 covers 16 residues. CDR3 amino acids: CATRTSGSSSYNEQFF. The DNA of the CDR3 is TGTGCCACCAGGACTAGCGGTTCCAGCTCCTACAATGAGCAGTTCTTC.

The chain carries TRBV6-4 and TRBJ1-2; 8 bases match TRBD1. The CDR3 has 15 amino acids. The germline gives CDR1 MRHNA, CDR2 SNTAGT. J gave up 5 bases and V 4 bases, and 9 bases lay outside the gene matches. This CDR3 reads CASSASKDREYGYTF. The CDR3 coding sequence is TGTGCCAGCAGTGCATCAAAGGACAGGGAATATGGCTACACCTTC.

The chain carries TRBV5-6 and TRBJ2-3; no definite D call. The CDR3 contains 13 residues. Trimming removed 2 bases at V and 2 bases at J, with 6 bases between. Germline lookup yields CDR1 SGHDT and CDR2 YYEEEE. The CDR3 nucleotides read TGTGCCAGCAGCTTCTCGCTCACAGATACGCAGTATTTT. This translates into CASSFSLTDTQYF.

The rearrangement uses TRBV15 and TRBJ2-5, with D maybe TRBD1 (5 bases). There are 14 residues in the CDR3. V gave up 5 bases and J gave up 1 base, with 11 bases separating them. Germline V gene lookup returns CDR1 LNHNV and CDR2 YYDKDF (reference sequence). The CDR3 sequence: CATSQGHSQETQYF. DNA of the CDR3: TGTGCCACCAGCCAAGGACACAGCCAAGAGACCCAGTACTTC.

The chain has TRBV9 and TRBJ1-5, with 7 nucleotides matching TRBD1. Germline assignment: CDR1 SGDLS and CDR2 YYNGEE. The CDR3 contains 14 residues. The V and J ends lost 4 bases and 3 bases, in that order; junction bases with no gene match: 4. The DNA of the CDR3 is TGTGCCAGCAGCCGGGACAGTTTCAATCAGCCCCAGCATTTT. This translates into CASSRDSFNQPQHF.

The gene calls are TRBV4-3 and TRBJ2-2; TRBD2 aligns across 10 bases. The trim removed 3 bases at V and 5 bases at J, leaving 9 bases unmatched. Germline CDR1 LGHNA, CDR2 YSLEER. CDR3 length equals 17 residues. CDR3 sequence reads: CASSQAPSGSGTGELFF. The DNA for the CDR3 is TGCGCCAGCAGCCAGGCCCCTAGCGGGAGTGGTACCGGGGAGCTGTTTTTT.

The chain couples TRBV7-9 to TRBJ2-6; D tentatively fits TRBD1 or TRBD2 (6 bases each). The germline V gene encodes CDR1 SEHNR and CDR2 FQNEAQ (reference sequence). This CDR3 has 19 amino acids. V gave up 0 bases and J gave up 5 bases, with 20 bases separating them. The CDR3 DNA is TGTGCCAGCAGCTTAGCCAAGGGACAAGGACTACTCTGGGCCAACGTCCTGACTTTC. Translating it yields CASSLAKGQGLLWANVLTF.

This clone was found once. The chain combines TRBV15 with TRBJ2-1, with TRBD1 as a possible D gene (7 bases). The CDR3 contains 15 residues. Germline V gene sequence: CDR1 LNHNV, CDR2 YYDKDF (reference sequence). V lost 3 bases and J lost 1, with 10 bases in between. The CDR3: CATSSRGRSYNEQFF. As DNA, the CDR3 is TGTGCCACCAGCAGCAGGGGGAGGTCCTACAATGAGCAGTTCTTC.

The V gene is TRBV7-6, the J gene TRBJ1-4, with D unclear. V was clipped by 1 base and J by 8 bases, with 8 bases between them. The CDR3 is made up of 13 amino acids. CDR1 and CDR2 (germline): SGHVS, FNYEAQ. The CDR3 DNA follows: TGTGCCAGCAGCTTAGGGGCCAAGGAAAAACTGTTTTTT. Its translation: CASSLGAKEKLFF.

The chain uses TRBV10-3 and TRBJ2-1; 7 positions agree with TRBD2. Per germline, CDR1 ENHRY and CDR2 SYGVKD. The CDR3 runs 16 residues. The junction had 5 bases not matched to a gene; V was cut back by 3 bases and J by 0 bases. For the CDR3, the DNA is TGTGCCATCAGTGAACAAGCGGGAAGCTCCTACAATGAGCAGTTCTTC. This translates into CAISEQAGSSYNEQFF.

This sequence joins TRBV7-3 and TRBJ2-1; 13 bases line up with TRBD2. The CDR3 has 17 amino acids. In germline, CDR1 is SGHTA, CDR2 FQGTGA. The J segment lost 5 bases and the V segment lost 5 bases, leaving 9 bases of the junction unmatched. As DNA, the CDR3 is TGTGCCAGCAGCACCAGGACTAGCGGGAGAGGGGACAATGAGCAGTTCTTC. Protein: CASSTRTSGRGDNEQFF.

The chain has TRBV28 and TRBJ2-7; D tentatively reads TRBD1 or TRBD2 (5 bases each). The CDR3 is made up of 15 amino acids. V was cut by 6 bases and J by 2 bases, with 17 bases left in between. CDR1 is MDHEN, CDR2 SYDVKM, per germline. The CDR3 region is CASRRTGAGTYEQYF. The DNA of the CDR3 is TGTGCCAGCAGACGCACCGGGGCGGGTACCTACGAGCAGTACTTC. The full variable domain, its missing parts supplied by reference TRBV28 and TRBJ2-7, is DVKVTQSSRYLVKRTGEKVFLECVQDMDHENMFWYRQDPGLGLRLIYFSYDVKMKEKGDIPEGYSVSREKKERFSLILESASTNQTSMYLCASRRTGAGTYEQYFGPGTRLTVT.

This chain uses TRBV5-1 with TRBJ2-2; the match to TRBD2 covers 9 bases. The CDR3 totals 14 residues. In germline, CDR1 is SGHRS, CDR2 YFSETQ. The junction had 3 bases not matched to a gene; V was cut back by 3 bases and J by 6 bases. CDR3 DNA: TGCGCCAGCAGCTCTAGCGGGAAGTCCGGGGAGCTGTTTTTT. Translation: CASSSSGKSGELFF. Complete variable domain (other parts from reference TRBV5-1 and TRBJ2-2): KAGVTQTPRYLIKTRGQQVTLSCSPISGHRSVSWYQQTPGQGLQFLFEYFSETQRNKGNFPGRFSGRQFSNSRSEMNVSTLELGDSALYLCASSSSGKSGELFFGEGSRLTVL.

J is TRBJ2-7 and V is TRBV19; 8 bases align to TRBD1. The length of the CDR3 is 15 residues. Trimming removed 4 bases from V and 0 bases from J; junction bases left unmatched: 5. Germline loops: CDR1 LNHDA, CDR2 SQIVND (reference sequence). As DNA, the CDR3 is TGTGCCAGTAGTACACGGGACAGGAGCTCCTACGAGCAGTACTTC. Protein sequence: CASSTRDRSSYEQYF.